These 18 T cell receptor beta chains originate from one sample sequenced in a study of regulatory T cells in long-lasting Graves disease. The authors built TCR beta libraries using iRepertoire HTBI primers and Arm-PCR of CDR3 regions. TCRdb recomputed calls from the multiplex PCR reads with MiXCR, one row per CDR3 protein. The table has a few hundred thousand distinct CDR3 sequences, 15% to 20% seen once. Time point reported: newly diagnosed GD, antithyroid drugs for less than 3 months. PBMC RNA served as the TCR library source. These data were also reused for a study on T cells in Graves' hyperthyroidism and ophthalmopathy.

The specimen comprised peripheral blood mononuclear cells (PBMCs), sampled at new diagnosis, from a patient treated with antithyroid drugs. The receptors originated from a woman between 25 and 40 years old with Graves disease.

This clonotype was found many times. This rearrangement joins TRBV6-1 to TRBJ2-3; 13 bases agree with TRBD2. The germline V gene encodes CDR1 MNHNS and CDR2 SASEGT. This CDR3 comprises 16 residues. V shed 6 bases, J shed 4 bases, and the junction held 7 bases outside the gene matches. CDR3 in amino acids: CASRPPTSGGPDTQYF. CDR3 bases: TGTGCCAGCAGACCCCCGACTAGCGGGGGGCCAGATACGCAGTATTTT.

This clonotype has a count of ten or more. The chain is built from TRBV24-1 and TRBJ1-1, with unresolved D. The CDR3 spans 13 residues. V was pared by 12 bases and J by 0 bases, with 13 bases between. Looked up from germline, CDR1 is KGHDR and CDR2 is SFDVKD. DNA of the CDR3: TGTGCCCCGAAACAGAAGATGAACACTGAAGCTTTCTTT. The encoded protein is CAPKQKMNTEAFF.

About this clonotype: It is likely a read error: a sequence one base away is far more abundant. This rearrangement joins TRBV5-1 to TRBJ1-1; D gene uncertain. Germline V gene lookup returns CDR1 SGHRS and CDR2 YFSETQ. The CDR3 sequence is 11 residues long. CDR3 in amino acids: CASSSSDVAFF. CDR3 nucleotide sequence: TGTGCCAGCAGCTCATCGGATGTTGCTTTCTTT.

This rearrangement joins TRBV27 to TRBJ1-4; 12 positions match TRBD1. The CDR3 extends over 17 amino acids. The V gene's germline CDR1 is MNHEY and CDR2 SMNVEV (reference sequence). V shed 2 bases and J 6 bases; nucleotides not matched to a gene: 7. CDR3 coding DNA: TGTGCCAGCAGTTTACGGGGGACAGGGGGCCGCCATGAAAAACTGTTTTTT. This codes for CASSLRGTGGRHEKLFF.

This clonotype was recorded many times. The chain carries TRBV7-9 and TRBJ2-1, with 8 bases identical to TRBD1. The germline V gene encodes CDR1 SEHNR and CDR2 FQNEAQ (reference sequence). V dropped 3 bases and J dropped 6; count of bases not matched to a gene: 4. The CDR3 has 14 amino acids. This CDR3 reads CASSFRQGRNEQFF. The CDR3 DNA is TGTGCCAGCAGCTTCAGACAGGGGCGCAATGAGCAGTTCTTC. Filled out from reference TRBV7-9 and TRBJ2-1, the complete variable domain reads DTGVSQNPRHKITKRGQNVTFRCDPISEHNRLYWYRQTLGQGPEFLTYFQNEAQLEKSRLLSDRFSAERPKGSFSTLEIQRTEQGDSAMYLCASSFRQGRNEQFFGPGTRLTVL.

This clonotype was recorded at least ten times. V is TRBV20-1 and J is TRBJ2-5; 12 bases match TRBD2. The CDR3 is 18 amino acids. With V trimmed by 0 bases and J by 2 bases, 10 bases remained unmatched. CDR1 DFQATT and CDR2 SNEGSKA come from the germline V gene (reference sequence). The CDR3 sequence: CSARDLLTSGGTQETQYF. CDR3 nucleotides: TGCAGTGCTAGAGATCTTCTGACTAGCGGGGGTACTCAAGAGACCCAGTACTTC.

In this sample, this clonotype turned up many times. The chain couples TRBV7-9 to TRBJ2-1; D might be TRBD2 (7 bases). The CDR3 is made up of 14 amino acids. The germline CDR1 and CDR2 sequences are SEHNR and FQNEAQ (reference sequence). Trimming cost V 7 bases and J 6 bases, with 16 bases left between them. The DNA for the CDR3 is TGTGCCAGCATCCCCGTGGCGGGGGCCAATGAGCAGTTCTTC. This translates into CASIPVAGANEQFF. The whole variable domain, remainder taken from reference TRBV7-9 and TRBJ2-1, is DTGVSQNPRHKITKRGQNVTFRCDPISEHNRLYWYRQTLGQGPEFLTYFQNEAQLEKSRLLSDRFSAERPKGSFSTLEIQRTEQGDSAMYLCASIPVAGANEQFFGPGTRLTVL.

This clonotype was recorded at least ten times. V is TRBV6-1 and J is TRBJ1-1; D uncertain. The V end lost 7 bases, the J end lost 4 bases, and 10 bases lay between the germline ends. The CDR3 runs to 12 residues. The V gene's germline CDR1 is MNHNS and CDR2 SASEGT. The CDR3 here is CASTRFSTEAFF. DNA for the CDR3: TGTGCCAGCACCCGTTTTTCCACTGAAGCTTTCTTT.

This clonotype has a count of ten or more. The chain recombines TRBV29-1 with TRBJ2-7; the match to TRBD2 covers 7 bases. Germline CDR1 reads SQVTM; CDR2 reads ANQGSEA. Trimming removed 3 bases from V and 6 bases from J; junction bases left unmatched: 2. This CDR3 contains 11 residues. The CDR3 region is CSVDGGTEQYF. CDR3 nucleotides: TGCAGCGTTGACGGGGGGACCGAGCAGTACTTC.

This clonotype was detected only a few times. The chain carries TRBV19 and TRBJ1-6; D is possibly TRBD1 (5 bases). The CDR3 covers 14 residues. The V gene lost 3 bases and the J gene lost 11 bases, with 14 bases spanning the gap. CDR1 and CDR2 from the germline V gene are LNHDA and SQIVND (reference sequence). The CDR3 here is CASSISGASAPLHF. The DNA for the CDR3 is TGTGCCAGTAGTATTTCCGGGGCCTCGGCACCCCTCCACTTT.

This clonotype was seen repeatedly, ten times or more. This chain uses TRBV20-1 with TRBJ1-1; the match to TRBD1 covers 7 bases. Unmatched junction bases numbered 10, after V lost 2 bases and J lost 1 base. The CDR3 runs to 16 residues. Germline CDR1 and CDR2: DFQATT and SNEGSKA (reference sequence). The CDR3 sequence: CSARRSPTGKNTEAFF. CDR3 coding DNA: TGCAGTGCTAGAAGATCTCCGACAGGGAAGAACACTGAAGCTTTCTTT.

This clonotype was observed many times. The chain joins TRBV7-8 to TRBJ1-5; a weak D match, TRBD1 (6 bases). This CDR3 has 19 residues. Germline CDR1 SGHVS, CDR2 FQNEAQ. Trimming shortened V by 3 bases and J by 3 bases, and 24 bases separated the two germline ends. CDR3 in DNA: TGTGCCAGCAGCTTTAATCCATTAAGGCACAGGGCTAACAATCAGCCCCAGCATTTT. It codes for CASSFNPLRHRANNQPQHF.

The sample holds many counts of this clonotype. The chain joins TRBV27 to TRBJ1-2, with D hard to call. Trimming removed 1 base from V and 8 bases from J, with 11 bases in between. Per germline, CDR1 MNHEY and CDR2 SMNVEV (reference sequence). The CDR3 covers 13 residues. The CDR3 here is CASSLFGEGGYTF. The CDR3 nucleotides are TGTGCCAGCAGTTTATTCGGGGAAGGCGGCTACACCTTC.

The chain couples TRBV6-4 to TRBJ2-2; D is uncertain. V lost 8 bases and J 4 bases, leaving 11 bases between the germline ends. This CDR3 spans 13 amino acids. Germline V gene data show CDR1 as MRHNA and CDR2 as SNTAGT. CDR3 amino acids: CASSDTFTGELFF. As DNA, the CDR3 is TGTGCCAGCTCCGACACTTTCACCGGGGAGCTGTTTTTT.

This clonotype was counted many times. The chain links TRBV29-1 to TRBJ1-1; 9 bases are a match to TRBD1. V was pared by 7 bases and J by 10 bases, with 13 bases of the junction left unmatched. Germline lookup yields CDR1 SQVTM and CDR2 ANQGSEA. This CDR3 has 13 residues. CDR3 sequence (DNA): TGCAGCGGTTTGGGCGGGACAGGGAGAGGAGCTTTCTTT. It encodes CSGLGGTGRGAFF.

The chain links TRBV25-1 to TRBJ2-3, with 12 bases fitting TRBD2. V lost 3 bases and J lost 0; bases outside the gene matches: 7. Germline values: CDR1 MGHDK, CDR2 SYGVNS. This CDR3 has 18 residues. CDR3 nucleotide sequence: TGTGCCAGCAGTGATTTCCTTGGACTAGCGGGGAGCACAGATACGCAGTATTTT. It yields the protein CASSDFLGLAGSTDTQYF.

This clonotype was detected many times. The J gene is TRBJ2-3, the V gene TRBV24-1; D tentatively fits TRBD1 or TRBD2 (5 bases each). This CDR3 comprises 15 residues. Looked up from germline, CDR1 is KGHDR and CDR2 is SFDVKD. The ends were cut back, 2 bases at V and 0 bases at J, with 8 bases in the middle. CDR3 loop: CATSDSGPSTDTQYF. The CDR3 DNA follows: TGTGCCACCAGTGATTCGGGACCAAGCACAGATACGCAGTATTTT.

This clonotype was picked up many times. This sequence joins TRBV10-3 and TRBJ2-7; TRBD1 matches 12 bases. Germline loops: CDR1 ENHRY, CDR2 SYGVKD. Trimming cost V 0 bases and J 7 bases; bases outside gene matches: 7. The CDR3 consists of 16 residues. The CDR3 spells CAISESSGQGAGEQYF. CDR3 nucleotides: TGTGCCATCAGTGAGTCTTCGGGACAGGGGGCTGGTGAGCAGTACTTC.